Detailed here is one T cell receptor (beta chain). What it binds is unknown. This record belongs to a study of vaccination and CD4 T cells after COVID-19. Study context: Spike peptides, overlapping and drawn from SARS-CoV-2, HCoV-NL63, HCoV-OC43 and HCoV-229E, were used to stimulate cells.

The Oncomine TCR Beta short-read assay was what sequenced the DNA obtained from cultured CD4+ T cells. Each CDR3 protein gets one entry after TCRdb re-called the PCR reads with MiXCR. This table has 13,000 or so distinct CDR3 sequences, 50% appearing once. Treatment: approximately nine-day PBMC culture with coronavirus spike peptide pools or control peptides (ViraFEST assay). With fresh IL-2 medium, half the medium was replaced on days 3 and 7. The sequence was collected from a human donor who had recovered from COVID-19. Sequencing was done on a sample of CD4+ T cells from blood, cultured in vitro.

This CDR3 is CASSAAGGTTDTQYF. CDR3 nucleotide sequence: TGTGCCAGCAGTGCCGCGGGGGGGACCACAGATACGCAGTATTTT. V is TRBV2 and J is TRBJ2-3, with 9 bases that match TRBD2. The CDR3 extends over 15 amino acids. V shed 4 bases, J shed 2 bases, and the junction held 4 bases outside the gene matches. Germline lookup yields CDR1 SNHLY and CDR2 FYNNEI.